This TCR beta chain was captured in a study of T cell changes during pregnancy in multiple sclerosis. Trimming removed 4 bases from V and 7 bases from J; junction bases left unmatched: 7. Germline V gene data show CDR1 as LNHDA and CDR2 as SQIVND (reference sequence). The CDR3 sequence is 16 residues long. Libraries were prepared by immunoSEQ multiplex PCR; TCRdb keeps only in-frame clonotypes and omits some of them. The sample lists around 99,000 clones; roughly 92% were seen once. This chain connects TRBV19 to TRBJ2-2; 12 bases line up with TRBD2. The clonotype was recovered from a female donor with multiple sclerosis, enrolled in a pregnancy study. The sequenced sample was peripheral blood, obtained in the first trimester of pregnancy. CDR3 nucleotide sequence: TGTGCCAGTAGTACCCTAGCGGGAGGGCCGGGCGGGGAGCTGTTTTTT. Encoded protein: CASSTLAGGPGGELFF.